This T cell receptor (beta chain) stems from a study of shared clonotypes between healthy human individuals. The method was immunoSEQ multiplex PCR; TCRdb's version includes in-frame clones alone and lacks a portion of them. The table records about 1,500,000 clones, over 95% of them present only once. Germline V gene sequence: CDR1 SGHAT, CDR2 FQNNGV. The CDR3 contains 15 residues. The J segment lost 7 bases and the V segment lost 4 bases, leaving 11 bases of the junction unmatched. The clonotype comes from a man younger than 45 in good health. The chain is built from TRBV11-2 and TRBJ2-5; 8 bases are a match to TRBD2. Material for sequencing was naive CD4+ T cells sorted from blood. Subset in this sample: CD45RA+ positively selected. CDR3 nucleotide sequence: TGTGCCAGCAGCTCCCTGGGCGGGAGGCGGGGGACCCAGTACTTC. Translated: CASSSLGGRRGTQYF.